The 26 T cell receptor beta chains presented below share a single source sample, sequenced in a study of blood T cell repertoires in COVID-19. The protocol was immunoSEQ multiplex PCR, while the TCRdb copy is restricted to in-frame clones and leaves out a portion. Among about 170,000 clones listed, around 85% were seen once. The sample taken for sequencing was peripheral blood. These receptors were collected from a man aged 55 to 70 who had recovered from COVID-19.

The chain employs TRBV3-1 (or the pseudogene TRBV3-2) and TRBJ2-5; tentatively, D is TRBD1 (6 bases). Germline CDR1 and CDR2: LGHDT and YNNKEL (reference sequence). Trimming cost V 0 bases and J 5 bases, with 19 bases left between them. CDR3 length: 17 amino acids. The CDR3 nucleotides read TGTGCCAGCAGCCAAGAGAATTACTTGGCAGGGGAGGAGACCCAGTACTTC. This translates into CASSQENYLAGEETQYF.

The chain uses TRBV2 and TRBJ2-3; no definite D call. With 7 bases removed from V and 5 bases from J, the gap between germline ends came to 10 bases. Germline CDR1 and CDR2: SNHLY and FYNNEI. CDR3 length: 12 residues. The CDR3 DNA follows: TGTGCCAGCACCCCTCTGAGAGATACGCAGTATTTT. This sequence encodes CASTPLRDTQYF.

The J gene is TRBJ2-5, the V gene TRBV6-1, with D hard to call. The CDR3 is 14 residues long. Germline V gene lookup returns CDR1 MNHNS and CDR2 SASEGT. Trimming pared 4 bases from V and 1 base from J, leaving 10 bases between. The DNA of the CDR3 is TGTGCCAGCAGTGCGCAGGCCTCCCAAGAGACCCAGTACTTC. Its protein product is CASSAQASQETQYF.

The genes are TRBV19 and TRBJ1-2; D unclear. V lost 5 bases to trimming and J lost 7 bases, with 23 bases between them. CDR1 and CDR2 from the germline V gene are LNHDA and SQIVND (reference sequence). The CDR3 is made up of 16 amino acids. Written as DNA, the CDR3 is TGTGCCAGTAGTTGGGCAGCGTTCCGACAAGCGGTTGGCTACACCTTC. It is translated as CASSWAAFRQAVGYTF.

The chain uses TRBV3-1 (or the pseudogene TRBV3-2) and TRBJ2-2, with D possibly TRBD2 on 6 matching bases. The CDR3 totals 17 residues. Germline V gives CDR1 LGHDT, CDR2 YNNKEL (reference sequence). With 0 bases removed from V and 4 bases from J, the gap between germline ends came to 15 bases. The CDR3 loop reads CASSQDPRGTRTGELFF. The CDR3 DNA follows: TGTGCCAGCAGCCAAGATCCGCGGGGAACTCGCACCGGGGAGCTGTTTTTT.

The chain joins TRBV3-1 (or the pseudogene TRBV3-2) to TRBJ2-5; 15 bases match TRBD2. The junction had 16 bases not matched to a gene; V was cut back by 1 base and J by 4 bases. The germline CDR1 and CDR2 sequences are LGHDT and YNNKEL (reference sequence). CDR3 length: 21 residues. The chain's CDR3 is CASSQGIWTSGGASSVETQYF. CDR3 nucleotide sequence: TGTGCCAGCAGCCAAGGGATATGGACTAGCGGGGGGGCCTCATCGGTAGAGACCCAGTACTTC.

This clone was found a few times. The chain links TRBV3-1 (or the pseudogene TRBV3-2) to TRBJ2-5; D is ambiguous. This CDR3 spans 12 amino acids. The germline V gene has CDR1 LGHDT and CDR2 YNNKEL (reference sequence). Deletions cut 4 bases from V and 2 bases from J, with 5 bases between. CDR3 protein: CASSPQQETQYF. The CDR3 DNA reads TGTGCCAGCAGCCCTCAGCAAGAGACCCAGTACTTC.

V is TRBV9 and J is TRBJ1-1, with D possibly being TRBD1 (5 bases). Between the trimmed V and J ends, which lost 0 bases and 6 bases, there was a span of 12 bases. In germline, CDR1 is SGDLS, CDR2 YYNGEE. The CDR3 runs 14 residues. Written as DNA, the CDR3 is TGTGCCAGCAGCGTAGCTGGACATAACGCTGAAGCTTTCTTT. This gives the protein CASSVAGHNAEAFF.

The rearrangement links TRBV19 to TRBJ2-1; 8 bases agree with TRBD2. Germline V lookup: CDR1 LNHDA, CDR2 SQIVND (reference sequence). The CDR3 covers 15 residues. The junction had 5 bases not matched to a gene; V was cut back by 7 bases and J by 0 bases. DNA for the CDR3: TGTGCCAGTACTAGCGGGCTTAGCTCCTACAATGAGCAGTTCTTC. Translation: CASTSGLSSYNEQFF.

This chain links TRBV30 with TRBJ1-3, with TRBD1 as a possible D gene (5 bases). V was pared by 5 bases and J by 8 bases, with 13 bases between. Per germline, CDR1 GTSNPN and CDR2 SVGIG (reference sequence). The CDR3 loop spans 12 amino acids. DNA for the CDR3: TGTGCCTGGGGTGAGGAGGGGCACACCATATATTTT. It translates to CAWGEEGHTIYF.

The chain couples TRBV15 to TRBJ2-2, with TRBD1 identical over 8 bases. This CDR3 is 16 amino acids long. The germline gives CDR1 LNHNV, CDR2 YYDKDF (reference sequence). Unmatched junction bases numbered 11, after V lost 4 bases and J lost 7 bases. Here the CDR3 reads CATSIGGQGFVGELFF. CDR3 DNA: TGTGCCACCAGCATCGGAGGACAGGGTTTTGTCGGGGAGCTGTTTTTT.

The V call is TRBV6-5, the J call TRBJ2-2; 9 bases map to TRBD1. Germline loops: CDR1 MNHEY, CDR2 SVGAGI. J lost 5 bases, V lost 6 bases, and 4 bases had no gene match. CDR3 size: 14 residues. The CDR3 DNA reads TGTGCCAGCAGCCGTGGACAGGGGACCGGGGAGCTGTTTTTT. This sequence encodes CASSRGQGTGELFF.

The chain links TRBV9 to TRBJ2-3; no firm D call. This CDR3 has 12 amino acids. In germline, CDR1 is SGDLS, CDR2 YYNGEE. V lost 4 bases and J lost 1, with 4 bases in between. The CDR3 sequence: CASSTGTDTQYF. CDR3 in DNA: TGTGCCAGCAGCACTGGCACAGATACGCAGTATTTT.

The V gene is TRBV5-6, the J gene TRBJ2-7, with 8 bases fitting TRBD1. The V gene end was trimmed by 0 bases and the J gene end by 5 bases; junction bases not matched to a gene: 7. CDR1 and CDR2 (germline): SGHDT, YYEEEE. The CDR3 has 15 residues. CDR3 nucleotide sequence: TGTGCCAGCAGCTTGGTGGGGGCAGGGGGCCACGAGCAGTACTTC. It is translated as CASSLVGAGGHEQYF.

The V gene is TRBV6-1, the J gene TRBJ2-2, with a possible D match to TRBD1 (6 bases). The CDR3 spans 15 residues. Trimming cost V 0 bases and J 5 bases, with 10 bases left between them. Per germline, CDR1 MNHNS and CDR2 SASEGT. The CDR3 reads CASSEARGRTGELFF. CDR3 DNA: TGTGCCAGCAGTGAAGCCAGGGGTAGGACCGGGGAGCTGTTTTTT.

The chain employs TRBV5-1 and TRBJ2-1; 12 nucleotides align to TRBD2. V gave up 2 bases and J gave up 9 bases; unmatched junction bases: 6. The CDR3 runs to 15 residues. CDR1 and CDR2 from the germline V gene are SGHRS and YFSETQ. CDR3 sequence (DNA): TGCGCCAGCAGCTTCCCTAGCGGGGGGGCCGGTGAGCAGTTCTTC. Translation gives CASSFPSGGAGEQFF.

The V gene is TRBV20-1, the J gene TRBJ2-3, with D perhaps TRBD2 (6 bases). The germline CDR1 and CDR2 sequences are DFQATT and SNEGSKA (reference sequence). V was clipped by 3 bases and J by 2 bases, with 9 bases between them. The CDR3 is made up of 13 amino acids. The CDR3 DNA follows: TGCAGTGCTAGTCGGGGGAACACAGATACGCAGTATTTT. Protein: CSASRGNTDTQYF.

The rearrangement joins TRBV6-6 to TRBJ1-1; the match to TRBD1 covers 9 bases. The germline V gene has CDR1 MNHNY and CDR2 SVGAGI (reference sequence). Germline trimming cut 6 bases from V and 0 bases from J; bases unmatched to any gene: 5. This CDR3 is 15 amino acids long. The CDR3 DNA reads TGTGCCAGCAGCTCCGGGACAGGGTTGAACACTGAAGCTTTCTTT. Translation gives CASSSGTGLNTEAFF.

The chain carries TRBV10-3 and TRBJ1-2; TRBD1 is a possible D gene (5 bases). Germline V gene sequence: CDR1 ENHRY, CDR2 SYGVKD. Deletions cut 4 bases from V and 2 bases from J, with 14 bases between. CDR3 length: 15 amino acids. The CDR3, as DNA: TGTGCCATCAGTGTGGAAGGGGCTGTCAACTATGGCTACACCTTC. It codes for CAISVEGAVNYGYTF.

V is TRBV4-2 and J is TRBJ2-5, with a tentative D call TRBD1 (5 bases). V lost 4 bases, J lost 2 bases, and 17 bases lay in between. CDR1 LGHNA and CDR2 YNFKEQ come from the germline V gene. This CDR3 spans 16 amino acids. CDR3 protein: CASSPLAGRGQETQYF. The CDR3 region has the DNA TGTGCCAGCAGCCCACTTGCAGGAAGGGGACAAGAGACCCAGTACTTC.

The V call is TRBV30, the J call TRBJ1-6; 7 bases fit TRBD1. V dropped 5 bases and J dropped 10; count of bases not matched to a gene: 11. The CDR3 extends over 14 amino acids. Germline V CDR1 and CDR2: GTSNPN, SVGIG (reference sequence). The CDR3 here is CAWDLDRERSPLHF. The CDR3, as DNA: TGTGCCTGGGATTTAGACAGGGAGAGATCACCCCTCCACTTT.

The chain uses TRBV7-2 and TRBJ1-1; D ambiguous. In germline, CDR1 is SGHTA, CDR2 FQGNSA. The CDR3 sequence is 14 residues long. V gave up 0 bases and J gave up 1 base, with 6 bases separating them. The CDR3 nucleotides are TGTGCCAGCAGCTTAGCAGGGAGGAACACTGAAGCTTTCTTT. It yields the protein CASSLAGRNTEAFF.

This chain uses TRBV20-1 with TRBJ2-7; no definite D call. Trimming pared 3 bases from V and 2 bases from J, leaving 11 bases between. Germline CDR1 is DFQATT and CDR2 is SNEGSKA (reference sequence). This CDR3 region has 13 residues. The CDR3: CSASVPETYEQYF. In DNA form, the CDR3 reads TGCAGTGCTAGTGTGCCGGAGACCTACGAGCAGTACTTC.

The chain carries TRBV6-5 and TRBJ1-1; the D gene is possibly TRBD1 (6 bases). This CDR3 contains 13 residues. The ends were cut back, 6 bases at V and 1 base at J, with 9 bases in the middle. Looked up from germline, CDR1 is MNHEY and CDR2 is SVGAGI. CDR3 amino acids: CASRSTGNTEAFF. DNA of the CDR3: TGTGCCAGCAGATCGACAGGGAACACTGAAGCTTTCTTT.

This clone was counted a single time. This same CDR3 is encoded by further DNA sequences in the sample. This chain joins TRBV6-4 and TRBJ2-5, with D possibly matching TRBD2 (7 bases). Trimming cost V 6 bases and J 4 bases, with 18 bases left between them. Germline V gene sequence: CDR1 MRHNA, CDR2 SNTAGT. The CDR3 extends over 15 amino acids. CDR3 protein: CASSPGGGAGETQYF. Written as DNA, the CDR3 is TGTGCCAGCAGCCCCGGTGGGGGGGCCGGAGAGACCCAGTACTTC.

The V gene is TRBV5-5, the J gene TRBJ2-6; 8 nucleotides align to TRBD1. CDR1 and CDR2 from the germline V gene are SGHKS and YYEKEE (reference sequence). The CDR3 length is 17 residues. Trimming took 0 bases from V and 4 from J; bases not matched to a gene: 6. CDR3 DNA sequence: TGTGCCAGCAGCTTGGACCAGGGGGCTCTCGGGGCCAACGTCCTGACTTTC. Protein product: CASSLDQGALGANVLTF.